This T cell receptor (beta chain) was recorded in a study of OX40 agonist ivuxolimab in advanced cancers. Germline assignment: CDR1 SGHRS and CDR2 YFSETQ. The CDR3 runs to 14 residues. V trimming: 3 bases; J trimming: 9 bases; junction bases outside the gene matches: 12. The table came from immunoSEQ multiplex PCR; TCRdb's copy has only in-frame clones and leaves some out. This repertoire shows almost 85,000 clones, about 88% found once; its top ten account for approximately 0.19%. This TCR was recovered from an adult with an advanced solid tumor such as melanoma, head and neck, liver or kidney cancer. The V and J genes are TRBV5-1 and TRBJ2-7; TRBD1 agrees at 7 bases. The material was CD4+ or CD8+ T cells sorted from blood, obtained in a trial of the OX40 agonist ivuxolimab. In DNA form, the CDR3 reads TGCGCCAGCAGCTCGGAGAGTCGACAGGGCAGGCAGTACTTC. This encodes CASSSESRQGRQYF.